A single sample is the source of the 8 T cell receptor beta chains below, sequenced in a study of PD-L1 blockade in urothelial cancer. Sequencing used immunoSEQ multiplex PCR; TCRdb keeps in-frame clones, though not all of them. This table holds tens of thousands of clones, around 81% found once. Time point: pretreatment peripheral blood. The sample in question was PBMCs, obtained around atezolizumab (anti-PD-L1) treatment. Receptors were obtained from an elderly man with urothelial cancer.

The chain recombines TRBV19 with TRBJ2-5, with 8 nucleotides matching TRBD1. Germline V gene data show CDR1 as LNHDA and CDR2 as SQIVND (reference sequence). The CDR3 is 14 residues long. The junction had 11 bases not matched to a gene; V was cut back by 10 bases and J by 4 bases. The CDR3 nucleotides are TGTGCCACTCGGACAGGGTACAGCGGAGAGACCCAGTACTTC. Its protein is CATRTGYSGETQYF.

This clone was detected once. This chain links TRBV11-1 with TRBJ2-2; D is ambiguous. The V gene lost 1 base and the J gene lost 1 base, with 10 bases spanning the gap. Looked up from germline, CDR1 is SGHAT and CDR2 is FQDESV (reference sequence). CDR3 length: 16 amino acids. The CDR3 reads CASSLVYTKNTGELFF. The CDR3, as DNA: TGTGCCAGCAGCTTAGTATACACAAAGAACACCGGGGAGCTGTTTTTT. The whole variable domain, remainder taken from reference TRBV11-1 and TRBJ2-2, is EAEVAQSPRYKITEKSQAVAFWCDPISGHATLYWYRQILGQGPELLVQFQDESVVDDSQLPKDRFSAERLKGVDSTLKIQPAELGDSAMYLCASSLVYTKNTGELFFGEGSRLTVL.

This clone has only a few counts. The chain is built from TRBV9 and TRBJ2-1, with a possible D match to TRBD2 (6 bases). The CDR3 length is 17 residues. V lost 3 bases to trimming and J lost 3 bases, with 19 bases between them. CDR1 is SGDLS and CDR2 is YYNGEE in the germline V gene. The CDR3 is CASSAPLGEAGYNEQFF. As DNA, the CDR3 is TGTGCCAGCAGCGCCCCATTGGGGGAGGCGGGCTACAATGAGCAGTTCTTC.

The table lists this clone with a count of one. CDR3 bases: TGTGCCAGCAGCATTGGCACTAGCGGGAGAGATACGCAGTATTTT. Translation gives CASSIGTSGRDTQYF. The chain couples TRBV5-6 to TRBJ2-3; 11 bases map to TRBD2. The J segment lost 5 bases and the V segment lost 4 bases, leaving 6 bases of the junction unmatched. This CDR3 contains 15 residues. The germline V gene encodes CDR1 SGHDT and CDR2 YYEEEE.

The chain uses TRBV28 and TRBJ1-1, with a tentative D call TRBD1 (6 bases). V gave up 5 bases and J gave up 6 bases, with 16 bases separating them. The germline gives CDR1 MDHEN, CDR2 SYDVKM. The CDR3 has 14 residues. The CDR3 DNA sequence: TGTGCCAGCAGTCGGGTGGGGGGGCGGGCTGAAGCTTTCTTT. Protein: CASSRVGGRAEAFF.

J is TRBJ1-1 and V is TRBV2, with D possibly matching TRBD1 (6 bases). Germline loops: CDR1 SNHLY, CDR2 FYNNEI. Trimming cost V 6 bases and J 4 bases, with 12 bases left between them. This CDR3 region has 13 residues. CDR3 residues: CASRDTGPTEAFF. CDR3 in DNA: TGTGCCAGCAGGGATACAGGGCCCACTGAAGCTTTCTTT.

This clone was detected many times. The CDR3 is CAIGQGTNSGYTF. The DNA for the CDR3 is TGTGCCATCGGCCAGGGCACGAATAGTGGCTACACCTTC. This rearrangement joins TRBV10-3 to TRBJ1-2, with D perhaps TRBD1 (5 bases). Trimming took 8 bases from V and 7 from J, leaving 17 bases between them. CDR1 is ENHRY, CDR2 SYGVKD, per germline. The CDR3 is 13 residues long.

This clone showed up just a few times. The V call is TRBV11-2, the J call TRBJ1-5; TRBD1 matches 7 bases. Germline lookup yields CDR1 SGHAT and CDR2 FQNNGV. J gave up 7 bases and V 5 bases, and 5 bases lay outside the gene matches. The CDR3 runs 13 residues. The CDR3 sequence: CASSRQGGQPQHF. CDR3 in DNA: TGTGCCAGCAGCAGACAGGGCGGCCAGCCCCAGCATTTT.